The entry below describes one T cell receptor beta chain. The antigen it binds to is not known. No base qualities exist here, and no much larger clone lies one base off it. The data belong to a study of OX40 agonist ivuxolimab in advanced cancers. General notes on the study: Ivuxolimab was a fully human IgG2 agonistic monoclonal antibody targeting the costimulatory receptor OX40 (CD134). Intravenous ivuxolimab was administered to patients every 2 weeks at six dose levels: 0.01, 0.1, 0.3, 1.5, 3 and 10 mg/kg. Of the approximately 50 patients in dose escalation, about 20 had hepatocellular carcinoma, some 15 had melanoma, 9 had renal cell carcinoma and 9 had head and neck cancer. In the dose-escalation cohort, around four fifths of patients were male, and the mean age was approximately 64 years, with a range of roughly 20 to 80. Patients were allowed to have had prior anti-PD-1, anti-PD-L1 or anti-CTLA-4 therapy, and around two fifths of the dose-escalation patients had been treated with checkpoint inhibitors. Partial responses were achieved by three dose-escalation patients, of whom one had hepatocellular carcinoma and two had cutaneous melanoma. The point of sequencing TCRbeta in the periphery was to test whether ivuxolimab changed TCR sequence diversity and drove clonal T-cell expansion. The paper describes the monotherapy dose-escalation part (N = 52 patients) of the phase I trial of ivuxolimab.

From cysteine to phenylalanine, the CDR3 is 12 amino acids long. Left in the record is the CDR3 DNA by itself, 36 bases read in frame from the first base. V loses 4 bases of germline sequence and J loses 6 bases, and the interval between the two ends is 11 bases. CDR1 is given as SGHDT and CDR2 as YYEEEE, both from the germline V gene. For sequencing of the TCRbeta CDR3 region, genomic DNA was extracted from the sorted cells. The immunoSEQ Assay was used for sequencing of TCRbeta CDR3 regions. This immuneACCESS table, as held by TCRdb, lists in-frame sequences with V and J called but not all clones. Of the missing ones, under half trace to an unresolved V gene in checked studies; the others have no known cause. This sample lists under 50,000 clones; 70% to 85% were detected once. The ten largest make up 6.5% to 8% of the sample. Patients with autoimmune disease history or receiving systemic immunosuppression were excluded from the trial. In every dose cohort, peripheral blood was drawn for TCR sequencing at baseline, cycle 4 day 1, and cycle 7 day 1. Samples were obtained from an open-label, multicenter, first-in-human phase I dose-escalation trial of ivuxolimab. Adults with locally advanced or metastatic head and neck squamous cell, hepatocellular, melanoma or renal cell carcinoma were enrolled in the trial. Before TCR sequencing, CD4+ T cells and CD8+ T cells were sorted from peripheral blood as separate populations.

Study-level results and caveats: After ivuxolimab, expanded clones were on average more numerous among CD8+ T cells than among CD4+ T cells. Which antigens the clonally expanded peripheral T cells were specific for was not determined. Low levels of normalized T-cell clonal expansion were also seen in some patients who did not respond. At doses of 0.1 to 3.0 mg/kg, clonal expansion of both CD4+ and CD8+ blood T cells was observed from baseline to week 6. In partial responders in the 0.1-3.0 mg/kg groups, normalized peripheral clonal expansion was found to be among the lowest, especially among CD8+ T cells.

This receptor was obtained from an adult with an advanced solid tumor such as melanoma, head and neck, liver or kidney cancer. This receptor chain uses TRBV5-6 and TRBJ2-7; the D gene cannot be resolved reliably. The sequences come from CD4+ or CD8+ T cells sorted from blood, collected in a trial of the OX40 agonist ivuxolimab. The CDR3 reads CASSIRDTEQYF. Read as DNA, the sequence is TGTGCCAGCAGCATTAGGGATACCGAGCAGTACTTC.